These T cell receptor beta chains were read from a single sample in a study of vaccination effects on CD4 cells after COVID-19. Clones were read by immunoSEQ multiplex PCR, and TCRdb kept only the in-frame ones, dropping some. The table has about 73,000 clones, approximately 74% seen once. No antigens are known for them. Sequences were derived from CD4+ T cells from PBMCs cultured with HCoV-NL63 spike peptides, sampled before COVID-19 vaccination. All receptors derive from a human donor who received a COVID-19 vaccine. The CDR3 runs from the conserved cysteine through the conserved F or W. A D gene is named only where the DNA matches it firmly. Rows may omit the clone size; those that give it use once, few, many or a size class.

cdr3_aa: CASSTPDWTGQETQYF; cdr3_nt: TGTGCCAGTAGTACCCCAGACTGGACAGGTCAAGAGACCCAGTACTTC; clone_size: .; d_call: TRBD1; j_call: TRBJ2-5; v_call: TRBV19
cdr3_aa: CASSLVGLQFF; cdr3_nt: TGTGCCAGCAGCTTAGTGGGGTTGCAGTTCTTC; clone_size: .; d_call: .; j_call: TRBJ2-1; v_call: TRBV7-2
cdr3_aa: CASSPGGLYGYTF; cdr3_nt: TGTGCCAGCAGCCCCGGGGGGCTCTATGGCTACACCTTC; clone_size: .; d_call: .; j_call: TRBJ1-2; v_call: TRBV3-1/TRBV3-2
cdr3_aa: CASSYWRDSSYNEQFF; cdr3_nt: TGTGCCAGCAGTTACTGGCGCGACAGCTCCTACAATGAGCAGTTCTTC; clone_size: few; d_call: .; j_call: TRBJ2-1; v_call: TRBV6-2/TRBV6-3
cdr3_aa: CASSERGTGSVEAFF; cdr3_nt: TGCGCCAGCAGTGAGAGGGGGACAGGCAGCGTTGAAGCTTTCTTT; clone_size: few; d_call: TRBD1; j_call: TRBJ1-1; v_call: TRBV10-1
cdr3_aa: CASSRDRPNTGELFF; cdr3_nt: TGTGCCAGCAGTAGGGACAGGCCGAACACCGGGGAGCTGTTTTTT; clone_size: .; d_call: TRBD1; j_call: TRBJ2-2; v_call: TRBV2
cdr3_aa: CASSQGGGNTEAFF; cdr3_nt: TGTGCCAGCAGCCAAGGTGGCGGGAACACTGAAGCTTTCTTT; clone_size: .; d_call: .; j_call: TRBJ1-1; v_call: TRBV3-1/TRBV3-2
cdr3_aa: CASSAGQGTAQPQHF; cdr3_nt: TGTGCCAGCAGCGCGGGACAGGGAACGGCTCAGCCCCAGCATTTT; clone_size: few; d_call: TRBD1; j_call: TRBJ1-5; v_call: TRBV5-4
cdr3_aa: CASRPPNRIGTEAFF; cdr3_nt: TGTGCCAGCAGACCTCCCAACAGGATAGGAACTGAAGCTTTCTTT; clone_size: once; d_call: .; j_call: TRBJ1-1; v_call: TRBV6-2/TRBV6-3
cdr3_aa: CASSARLGGGDTQYF; cdr3_nt: TGTGCCAGCAGCGCCCGACTAGGGGGCGGAGATACGCAGTATTTT; clone_size: .; d_call: .; j_call: TRBJ2-3; v_call: TRBV9
cdr3_aa: CASSIVEGGYQPQHF; cdr3_nt: TGTGCCAGTAGTATAGTGGAGGGAGGTTATCAGCCCCAGCATTTT; clone_size: few; d_call: .; j_call: TRBJ1-5; v_call: TRBV19
cdr3_aa: CASRVGTARWNEQFF; cdr3_nt: TGTGCCAGCAGGGTAGGGACAGCCAGGTGGAATGAGCAGTTCTTC; clone_size: .; d_call: TRBD1; j_call: TRBJ2-1; v_call: TRBV7-3
cdr3_aa: CATSDSMTGGHYNEQFF; cdr3_nt: TGTGCCACCAGTGACAGTATGACAGGGGGTCACTACAATGAGCAGTTCTTC; clone_size: medium-sized; d_call: TRBD1; j_call: TRBJ2-1; v_call: TRBV24-1
cdr3_aa: CASSRGTGEQPQHF; cdr3_nt: TGTGCCAGCTCGCGTGGCACAGGGGAACAGCCCCAGCATTTT; clone_size: .; d_call: TRBD1; j_call: TRBJ1-5; v_call: TRBV18
cdr3_aa: CASSPRDGSNSPLHF; cdr3_nt: TGTGCCAGCAGCCCCCGCGACGGTTCGAATTCACCCCTCCACTTT; clone_size: few; d_call: .; j_call: TRBJ1-6; v_call: TRBV9
cdr3_aa: CASRPGTGGGGYTF; cdr3_nt: TGTGCCAGCAGGCCAGGGACAGGGGGCGGTGGCTACACCTTC; clone_size: .; d_call: TRBD1; j_call: TRBJ1-2; v_call: TRBV28
cdr3_aa: CASSLNGVSISYNSPLHF; cdr3_nt: TGTGCCAGCAGCTTAAACGGGGTCTCCATCTCCTATAATTCACCCCTCCACTTT; clone_size: .; d_call: .; j_call: TRBJ1-6; v_call: TRBV7-9
cdr3_aa: CASSWGTGGTREAYNEQFF; cdr3_nt: TGCGCCAGCAGCTGGGGGACAGGGGGGACCAGGGAGGCCTACAATGAGCAGTTCTTC; clone_size: .; d_call: TRBD1; j_call: TRBJ2-1; v_call: TRBV5-1
cdr3_aa: CSASRTTAETQYF; cdr3_nt: TGCAGTGCTAGTCGTACGACAGCTGAGACCCAGTACTTC; clone_size: .; d_call: .; j_call: TRBJ2-5; v_call: TRBV20-1
cdr3_aa: CASSLDRASNQPQHF; cdr3_nt: TGTGCCAGCAGTCTCGACAGGGCCTCCAATCAGCCCCAGCATTTT; clone_size: .; d_call: TRBD1; j_call: TRBJ1-5; v_call: TRBV6-5
cdr3_aa: CATSDPQGPNEKLFF; cdr3_nt: TGTGCCACCAGTGATCCTCAAGGGCCTAATGAAAAACTGTTTTTT; clone_size: .; d_call: .; j_call: TRBJ1-4; v_call: TRBV24-1
cdr3_aa: CASIPTAADAYGYTF; cdr3_nt: TGTGCCAGCATCCCCACCGCGGCAGACGCCTATGGCTACACCTTC; clone_size: .; d_call: .; j_call: TRBJ1-2; v_call: TRBV6-7
cdr3_aa: CASSLDRGDYGYTF; cdr3_nt: TGTGCCAGCAGCTTGGACAGGGGGGACTATGGCTACACCTTC; clone_size: .; d_call: TRBD1; j_call: TRBJ1-2; v_call: TRBV7-2
cdr3_aa: CSVGRSTETQYF; cdr3_nt: TGCAGCGTTGGACGGAGCACAGAGACCCAGTACTTC; clone_size: once; d_call: .; j_call: TRBJ2-5; v_call: TRBV29-1
cdr3_aa: CASSHWGNTGELFF; cdr3_nt: TGTGCCAGCAGTCACTGGGGGAACACCGGGGAGCTGTTTTTT; clone_size: .; d_call: .; j_call: TRBJ2-2; v_call: TRBV3-1/TRBV3-2
cdr3_aa: CASSVNNSPLHF; cdr3_nt: TGTGCCAGCTCTGTCAATAATTCACCCCTCCACTTT; clone_size: .; d_call: .; j_call: TRBJ1-6; v_call: TRBV6-5
cdr3_aa: CASGIALGQFF; cdr3_nt: TGTGCTAGTGGCATAGCTCTGGGGCAGTTCTTC; clone_size: .; d_call: .; j_call: TRBJ2-1; v_call: TRBV12-5
cdr3_aa: CASSSAGGTDTQYF; cdr3_nt: TGCGCCAGCAGCTCAGCGGGGGGCACAGATACGCAGTATTTT; clone_size: .; d_call: TRBD2; j_call: TRBJ2-3; v_call: TRBV5-1
cdr3_aa: CASSFSGGADTQYF; cdr3_nt: TGCGCCAGCAGCTTTAGCGGGGGCGCAGATACGCAGTATTTT; clone_size: .; d_call: TRBD2; j_call: TRBJ2-3; v_call: TRBV5-1
cdr3_aa: CASSTGSNEQFF; cdr3_nt: TGTGCCAGTAGTACAGGTAGCAATGAGCAGTTCTTC; clone_size: .; d_call: .; j_call: TRBJ2-1; v_call: TRBV19
cdr3_aa: CASSFWVRQPQHF; cdr3_nt: TGTGCCAGCAGTTTCTGGGTAAGGCAGCCCCAGCATTTT; clone_size: .; d_call: .; j_call: TRBJ1-5; v_call: TRBV12-3/TRBV12-4
cdr3_aa: CATSREAGGLETQYF; cdr3_nt: TGTGCCACCAGCAGAGAAGCGGGGGGGCTAGAGACCCAGTACTTC; clone_size: .; d_call: TRBD2; j_call: TRBJ2-5; v_call: TRBV15
cdr3_aa: CASSRGQNEQFF; cdr3_nt: TGTGCCAGCAGCCGCGGACAAAATGAGCAGTTCTTC; clone_size: .; d_call: .; j_call: TRBJ2-1; v_call: TRBV7-2
cdr3_aa: CASSYRGTGELFF; cdr3_nt: TGTGCCAGCAGTTATCGGGGCACCGGGGAGCTGTTTTTT; clone_size: .; d_call: .; j_call: TRBJ2-2; v_call: TRBV27
cdr3_aa: CASSLASREEPQHF; cdr3_nt: TGTGCCAGCAGCTTAGCGAGCAGGGAGGAGCCCCAGCATTTT; clone_size: .; d_call: .; j_call: TRBJ1-5; v_call: TRBV7-2
cdr3_aa: CASSLDSEYGYTF; cdr3_nt: TGTGCCAGCAGCTTGGATTCAGAGTATGGCTACACCTTC; clone_size: .; d_call: .; j_call: TRBJ1-2; v_call: TRBV5-4
cdr3_aa: CASSSGISTDTQYF; cdr3_nt: TGTGCCAGCAGCTCAGGGATAAGCACAGATACGCAGTATTTT; clone_size: .; d_call: .; j_call: TRBJ2-3; v_call: TRBV7-3
cdr3_aa: CASNPDRETEAFF; cdr3_nt: TGCGCCAGCAACCCCGACAGGGAGACTGAAGCTTTCTTT; clone_size: .; d_call: TRBD1; j_call: TRBJ1-1; v_call: TRBV5-1
cdr3_aa: CASIGLASSYNEQFF; cdr3_nt: TGTGCCAGCATTGGACTAGCAAGCTCCTACAATGAGCAGTTCTTC; clone_size: .; d_call: TRBD2; j_call: TRBJ2-1; v_call: TRBV6-5
cdr3_aa: CAWSVEGYSSPLHF; cdr3_nt: TGTGCCTGGAGTGTAGAAGGATACAGTTCACCCCTCCACTTT; clone_size: .; d_call: .; j_call: TRBJ1-6; v_call: TRBV30
cdr3_aa: CASRPNRGHTIYF; cdr3_nt: TGTGCCAGCAGGCCCAACAGGGGACACACCATATATTTT; clone_size: .; d_call: TRBD1; j_call: TRBJ1-3; v_call: TRBV6-5
cdr3_aa: CASSSGRGTEAFF; cdr3_nt: TGTGCCAGCAGTTCAGGTCGGGGGACTGAAGCTTTCTTT; clone_size: .; d_call: .; j_call: TRBJ1-1; v_call: TRBV12-3/TRBV12-4
cdr3_aa: CASSLQGPKETQYF; cdr3_nt: TGCGCCAGCAGCTTACAGGGGCCCAAAGAGACCCAGTACTTC; clone_size: .; d_call: TRBD1; j_call: TRBJ2-5; v_call: TRBV5-1
cdr3_aa: CASSLPGGIGGTQPQHF; cdr3_nt: TGTGCCAGCAGCCTTCCCGGGGGGATAGGGGGCACTCAGCCCCAGCATTTT; clone_size: .; d_call: TRBD1; j_call: TRBJ1-5; v_call: TRBV3-1/TRBV3-2